This T cell receptor beta chain was identified in a study of Graves' ophthalmopathy and Graves' hyperthyroidism. RNA transcripts served as template for amplifying TCR beta CDR3 sequences. Investigators did first-round RT-PCR with HTBI primers, then second-round multiplex PCR. MiXCR was run by TCRdb on the multiplex PCR reads, yielding one entry per CDR3 protein. The sample contains 900,000 to 1,200,000 distinct CDR3 sequences, roughly 35% of which appear only once. Study-wide findings and caveats: As the model predicted ophthalmopathy progression, it achieved a sensitivity of 70% to 71% and a specificity of more than 72%.

Germline V gene data show CDR1 as MRHNA and CDR2 as SNTAGT. This CDR3 is 14 amino acids long. To note about this clonotype: Its matching antigen is unknown. Germline and junction disagree at one end, which may indicate a read error.

Newly diagnosed, the hyperthyroidism patients had under 2 months' duration and were aged 18 to 65. Pregnant or lactating patients and those with other autoimmune diseases or uncontrolled infections were excluded. This sequence joins TRBV6-4 and TRBJ2-5; no reliable D call. Source material: peripheral blood or thyroid tissue (not recorded which). The receptor's source is an adult man with Graves' hyperthyroidism. The CDR3 region has the DNA TGTGCCAGCAGTTACTCCCAGGATGGGGAGACCCAGTACTTC. Translation: CASSYSQDGETQYF.